Following are 24 T cell receptor beta chains from one sample sequenced in a study of blood T cell repertoires in COVID-19. The data were produced by immunoSEQ multiplex PCR, yet TCRdb's version contains in-frame clones alone and is incomplete. The sample holds about 290,000 clones, 85% to 90% seen once. The sequenced sample was peripheral blood. The receptor set was obtained from a woman in her thirties with COVID-19, enrolled during active disease.

The genes are TRBV5-5 and TRBJ1-4; TRBD1 might be the D (5 bases). V lost 0 bases to trimming and J lost 4 bases, with 10 bases between them. Germline V gene data show CDR1 as SGHKS and CDR2 as YYEKEE (reference sequence). This CDR3 has 15 amino acids. As DNA, the CDR3 is TGTGCCAGCAGCTTGGTTGGGGGGATTAATGAAAAACTGTTTTTT. Protein sequence: CASSLVGGINEKLFF.

The chain has TRBV19 and TRBJ1-2; TRBD1 aligns across 10 bases. This CDR3 has 13 amino acids. Germline CDR1 LNHDA, CDR2 SQIVND (reference sequence). J lost 6 bases, V lost 4 bases, and 2 bases had no gene match. CDR3 amino acids: CASSTGTGDGYTF. CDR3 nucleotides: TGTGCCAGTAGTACCGGGACAGGGGATGGCTACACCTTC.

This sequence joins TRBV19 and TRBJ2-5; D gene unclear. The CDR3 contains 14 residues. In germline, CDR1 is LNHDA, CDR2 SQIVND (reference sequence). Between the trimmed V and J ends, which lost 1 base and 5 bases, there was a span of 11 bases. CDR3 nucleotides: TGTGCCAGTAGTATAGGGGCACTGCGTGAGACCCAGTACTTC. Its translation is CASSIGALRETQYF.

The genes are TRBV7-2 and TRBJ2-7; 10 bases line up with TRBD1. The CDR3 has 16 residues. The germline V gene encodes CDR1 SGHTA and CDR2 FQGNSA. J lost 3 bases, V lost 1 base, and 6 bases had no gene match. The CDR3 loop is CASSLGTGGSLYEQYF. The CDR3 DNA reads as TGTGCCAGCAGCTTAGGGACAGGGGGATCCCTCTACGAGCAGTACTTC.

The chain couples TRBV27 to TRBJ1-5, with D unclear. The CDR3 consists of 15 residues. Germline V CDR1 and CDR2: MNHEY, SMNVEV (reference sequence). V lost 1 base to trimming and J lost 5 bases, with 12 bases between them. CDR3 sequence: CASSLFSGGDQPQHF. CDR3 DNA: TGTGCCAGCAGTTTATTCTCCGGCGGGGATCAGCCCCAGCATTTT.

This clone has just a few counts. This rearrangement joins TRBV4-2 to TRBJ1-3; D is undetermined. Trimming took 0 bases from V and 1 from J, leaving 10 bases between them. Germline assignment: CDR1 LGHNA and CDR2 YNFKEQ. The CDR3 is 16 residues long. The CDR3 DNA sequence: TGTGCCAGCAGCCAAGATTTAGGAGAATCTGGAAACACCATATATTTT. It codes for CASSQDLGESGNTIYF.

The V gene is TRBV28, the J gene TRBJ1-4; D perhaps matches TRBD1 (5 bases). There are 16 residues in the CDR3. Germline loops: CDR1 MDHEN, CDR2 SYDVKM. V dropped 1 base and J dropped 7 bases, with 16 bases sitting between them. As DNA, the CDR3 is TGTGCCAGCAGTTTATCTTTTGGCAGGGCTGGTGAAAAACTGTTTTTT. Its translation is CASSLSFGRAGEKLFF.

The chain carries TRBV7-9 and TRBJ1-1; D gene unclear. Germline V lookup: CDR1 SEHNR, CDR2 FQNEAQ (reference sequence). Trimming took 3 bases from V and 5 from J, leaving 13 bases between them. This CDR3 is 14 amino acids long. DNA for the CDR3: TGTGCCAGCAGCTTCCGGGAGGGCGGGACTGAAGCTTTCTTT. Translation: CASSFREGGTEAFF.

The rearrangement links TRBV7-7 to TRBJ2-5, with D tentatively TRBD1 (6 bases). The V end was cut by 4 bases, the J end by 5 bases, with 11 bases between. The CDR3 runs 13 residues. Looked up from germline, CDR1 is SSHAT and CDR2 is FNYEAQ (reference sequence). The chain's CDR3 is CASSSTGTETQYF. In DNA, the CDR3 is TGTGCCAGCAGCTCTACAGGGACGGAGACCCAGTACTTC.

This clone showed up just once. J is TRBJ1-1 and V is TRBV7-9; D gene unclear. Germline CDR1 and CDR2: SEHNR and FQNEAQ (reference sequence). V was clipped by 0 bases and J by 6 bases, with 23 bases between them. This CDR3 comprises 18 residues. The DNA for the CDR3 is TGTGCCAGCAGCTTAGCGATCAGTTGGAGCGGAGCGCTGGCTGAAGCTTTCTTT. Amino acids: CASSLAISWSGALAEAFF.

The V call is TRBV30, the J call TRBJ2-5, with TRBD2 matching over 7 bases. The CDR3 sequence is 11 residues long. CDR1 and CDR2 (germline): GTSNPN, SVGIG (reference sequence). After removal of 2 bases from V and 7 bases from J, the junction contained 1 base not matched to a gene. The CDR3 DNA follows: TGTGCCTGGAGTTGGGAGGGGACCCAGTACTTC. Its protein is CAWSWEGTQYF.

V and J are TRBV5-8 and TRBJ1-6, with a tentative D call TRBD1 (6 bases). The ends were cut back, 4 bases at V and 10 bases at J, with 18 bases in the middle. Germline V gives CDR1 SGHTS, CDR2 YDEGEE. This CDR3 has 15 amino acids. The CDR3 sequence: CASSRFRNRASPLHF. CDR3 DNA sequence: TGTGCCAGCAGCCGTTTTAGGAACAGGGCCTCACCCCTCCACTTT.

J is TRBJ1-2 and V is TRBV7-9; perhaps TRBD1 as D (6 bases). Deletions cut 1 base from V and 6 bases from J, with 12 bases between. CDR1 and CDR2 from the germline V gene are SEHNR and FQNEAQ (reference sequence). The CDR3 is 14 residues long. Here the CDR3 reads CASSLDREYDGYTF. The CDR3 DNA is TGTGCCAGCAGCTTAGACAGGGAGTATGATGGCTACACCTTC. Drawing the rest from reference TRBV7-9 and TRBJ1-2, the complete variable domain is DTGVSQNPRHKITKRGQNVTFRCDPISEHNRLYWYRQTLGQGPEFLTYFQNEAQLEKSRLLSDRFSAERPKGSFSTLEIQRTEQGDSAMYLCASSLDREYDGYTFGSGTRLTVV.

The rearrangement joins TRBV19 to TRBJ1-1, with a tentative D call TRBD1 (6 bases). This CDR3 has 13 residues. Trimming left V 7 bases short and J 0 bases short, with 9 bases between. Germline values: CDR1 LNHDA, CDR2 SQIVND (reference sequence). The CDR3 reads CASTRGMNTEAFF. DNA of the CDR3: TGTGCCAGTACTAGGGGGATGAACACTGAAGCTTTCTTT.

The chain combines TRBV12-3 or TRBV12-4 with TRBJ2-3; 7 bases match TRBD1. The CDR3 is 13 amino acids. V was pared by 5 bases and J by 3 bases, with 2 bases of the junction left unmatched. As DNA, the CDR3 is TGTGCCAGCAGTATACAGGGGACAGATACGCAGTATTTT. This gives the protein CASSIQGTDTQYF.

This chain joins TRBV4-1 and TRBJ1-1, with no clear D. V shed 1 base and J shed 4 bases, with 10 bases lying between them. Germline CDR1 is MGHRA and CDR2 is YSYEKL. The CDR3 loop spans 14 amino acids. CDR3 DNA: TGCGCCAGCAGCCAAGTAAGGGAGTCCACTGAAGCTTTCTTT. Residues: CASSQVRESTEAFF.

V and J are TRBV5-1 and TRBJ2-1; TRBD1 is a possible D gene (6 bases). Germline CDR1 and CDR2: SGHRS and YFSETQ. The CDR3 consists of 17 residues. The germline V and J ends were trimmed by 3 bases and 4 bases, with 20 bases remaining between them. CDR3 sequence: CASSSLILGQNYNEQFF. DNA for the CDR3: TGCGCCAGCAGCTCCCTGATTCTAGGACAGAATTACAATGAGCAGTTCTTC.

This clone was counted a single time. The chain couples TRBV10-2 to TRBJ1-2; 10 bases agree with TRBD1. Losses at the gene ends were 2 bases for V and 6 bases for J; bases not matched to a gene: 9. Germline V gives CDR1 WSHSY, CDR2 SAAADI. The CDR3 runs 16 residues. The CDR3 loop reads CASSEGETGGADGYTF. The CDR3 bases are TGCGCCAGCAGTGAGGGAGAGACAGGGGGCGCGGATGGCTACACCTTC.

This chain connects TRBV12-3 or TRBV12-4 to TRBJ1-5; possibly TRBD1 for D (5 bases). V lost 3 bases and J lost 7, with 10 bases in between. CDR3 length equals 13 residues. The CDR3 region is CASSLGRGQPQHF. Here the CDR3 DNA reads TGTGCCAGCAGTTTGGGGCGGGGCCAGCCCCAGCATTTT.

The chain recombines TRBV2 with TRBJ1-5; no firm D call. The CDR3 is 15 amino acids. V was trimmed by 6 bases and J by 6 bases, leaving 18 bases between them. CDR1 is SNHLY, CDR2 FYNNEI, per germline. The CDR3 coding sequence is TGTGCCAGCAGCGCGTTGGGGAGGGTGGGTCAGCCCCAGCATTTT. It yields the protein CASSALGRVGQPQHF.

This clone was seen once. Other DNA sequences from this sample encode an identical CDR3 as well. The V gene is TRBV6-5, the J gene TRBJ2-7; TRBD1 aligns across 9 bases. CDR1 is MNHEY and CDR2 is SVGAGI in the germline V gene. This CDR3 is built from 15 residues. V lost 0 bases to trimming and J lost 2 bases; unmatched junction nucleotides: 2. The CDR3 loop is CASSYSTGGPYEQYF. The CDR3 DNA reads TGTGCCAGCAGTTACTCGACAGGGGGTCCCTACGAGCAGTACTTC.

This clone showed up just a few times. The V call is TRBV7-9, the J call TRBJ1-6; no clear D. Trimming removed 5 bases at V and 11 bases at J, with 10 bases between. The V gene's germline CDR1 is SEHNR and CDR2 FQNEAQ (reference sequence). This CDR3 has 12 amino acids. The CDR3 sequence: CASSRSGAPLHF. The DNA of the CDR3 is TGTGCCAGCAGCCGCTCGGGAGCACCCCTCCACTTT.

This rearrangement joins TRBV3-1 (or the pseudogene TRBV3-2) to TRBJ2-7; 10 bases are a match to TRBD2. The germline V gene has CDR1 LGHDT and CDR2 YNNKEL (reference sequence). The CDR3 runs 17 residues. Trimming cost V 0 bases and J 2 bases; bases outside gene matches: 7. CDR3 residues: CASSQDGTSGGAYEQYF. As DNA, the CDR3 is TGTGCCAGCAGCCAAGATGGGACGAGCGGGGGGGCCTACGAGCAGTACTTC.

The gene calls are TRBV7-9 and TRBJ2-7, with 7 positions matching TRBD2. V was pared by 5 bases and J by 2 bases, with 9 bases of the junction left unmatched. The CDR3 is 15 residues long. The germline CDR1 and CDR2 sequences are SEHNR and FQNEAQ (reference sequence). Written as DNA, the CDR3 is TGTGCCAGCAGCCAACTAGCGTCTAGGACCTACGAGCAGTACTTC. Translation gives CASSQLASRTYEQYF.